This T cell receptor beta chain was observed in a study of shared clonotypes between healthy human individuals (dated by TCRdb to 2018 to 2020). Background on the whole study: A couple of women and a few men aged 18 to 49 years were included in the cohort. For each donor, CD4 naive and CD4 memory were each given three plates, CD8 naive was given two plates, and CD8 memory was given one plate. The study deeply sequenced blood TCR repertoires of five healthy adults to estimate repertoire size and the extent of clonotype sharing between individuals. Different laboratories and diverse techniques were used to prepare libraries and sequence TCR repertoires, to increase sequencing depth and limit assay-specific biases. Per donor, leukapheresis produced somewhere between about 0.85 and 9.5 billion PBMCs. The paper as a whole reports these results and caveats: Sampling was restricted to blood, and TCR repertoires in tissues likely differ from the TCR repertoires found in blood. Incomplete sequencing was indicated by rarefaction of sorted-subset datasets, despite the large sequencing depth. Across a few donors, around 5% of naive CD4, approximately 3.6% of naive CD8, roughly 2.3% of memory CD4, and around 0.4% of memory CD8 clonotypes were shared. Clonotypes shared by all four sorted-subset donors showed higher generation probabilities than non-shared clonotypes. Naive subsets generally had larger estimated clonotype richness than memory subsets. Based on pairwise subsampling, the degree of clonotype sharing among donors was expected to be affected by sequencing depth. Because the study included a small number of donors, the genetic and exposure-history diversity represented was limited.

A distance of 14 bases separates the germline ends of V and J, which lose 2 bases and 7 bases respectively. The germline V gene (reference sequence) supplies CDR1 SEHNR and CDR2 FQNEAQ. Including cysteine and phenylalanine, the CDR3 has 15 amino acids. Only CDR3 DNA is held: 45 bases, read in frame from base 1. The donors were healthy, HIV-negative adults who had no recently reported acute infections or vaccinations. Every donor was a Caucasian adult residing in Nashville, Tennessee, USA. Magnetic negative selection was used to enrich CD4+ T cells, after which naive cells were positively selected on CD45RA and the negative fraction became the memory subset. Blood was obtained by leukapheresis, after which PBMCs were separated by Ficoll-Histopaque density gradient centrifugation and cryopreserved in liquid nitrogen vapor phase. Purity and quantity of every magnetically sorted T cell population were checked by analytical flow cytometry. Each sorted fraction had its genomic DNA isolated and then quantified by UV absorbance on a Nanodrop 2000c.

In regard to this clone: It has no known antigen specificity. The record has no base qualities; no much larger clone is one base away.

TCR CDR3 regions were amplified from genomic DNA by multiplex PCR using the deep immunoSEQ assay. Genomic DNA extracted from each cell subset was distributed evenly over all wells of several immunoSEQ 96-well plates, and each plate served as one replicate. Each replicate PCR for sorted subsets received roughly 200 ng genomic DNA, equal to about 30,000 T cell genomes. Purified libraries were quantified with a Qubit 3.0 fluorometer, sized on a Bioanalyzer 2100, and re-quantified with the KAPA Library Quantification kit. Every immunoSEQ 96-well plate was sequenced on a separate single-read 150-cycle Illumina NextSeq 550 flow cell. Processing in the source paper ran as follows. Because the immunoSEQ output held only junctional sequences and lacked quality scores, the filtering could not match the filtering applied to full-length reads. To assign V/J genes and CDR3, sequences were annotated against IMGT germline references using PyIR, a Python wrapper for IgBLAST v1.9. Reads were filtered out if the reads had weak V/J assignments (E-value above 1e-6), no CDR3, stop codons, out-of-frame junctions, or ambiguous translated residues. A V3J clonotype was defined by an identical inferred V gene, J gene, and CDR3 amino acid sequence. Percentage overlap between repertoires was calculated by dividing the number of shared unique clonotypes by the size of the smaller repertoire. RTK rarefaction, the Chao1 estimator, and Recon v2.1 estimates of unobserved clonotypes were used to assess repertoire richness. For all TCRbeta clonotypes obtained by the gDNA method from four donors, generation probabilities were computed with OLGA. What TCRdb holds here is the immuneACCESS table cut down to in-frame rearrangements. Part of the clones is not present; checked against another copy, under half of the missing clones reflect an unresolved V gene, and the others are unexplained. Clonal size and the V and J genes are those of that table, whereas D and trimming came from the DNA. The sample table shows roughly 2 million clones, and 85% to 95% are seen once. Of the sample, approximately 0.13% falls within the top ten clones.

The sequence was collected from a man between 18 and 35 years old in good health. Sequencing input: naive CD4+ T cells sorted from blood. The intended sense of this specimen's cell subset or site label: CD45RA+ positively selected. The sequence is built from TRBV7-9 and TRBJ1-4, with the D segment identity uncertain. The CDR3 region: CASSLPRLGPEKLFF. The base sequence is TGTGCCAGCAGCTTACCACGGTTAGGCCCTGAAAAACTGTTTTTT.